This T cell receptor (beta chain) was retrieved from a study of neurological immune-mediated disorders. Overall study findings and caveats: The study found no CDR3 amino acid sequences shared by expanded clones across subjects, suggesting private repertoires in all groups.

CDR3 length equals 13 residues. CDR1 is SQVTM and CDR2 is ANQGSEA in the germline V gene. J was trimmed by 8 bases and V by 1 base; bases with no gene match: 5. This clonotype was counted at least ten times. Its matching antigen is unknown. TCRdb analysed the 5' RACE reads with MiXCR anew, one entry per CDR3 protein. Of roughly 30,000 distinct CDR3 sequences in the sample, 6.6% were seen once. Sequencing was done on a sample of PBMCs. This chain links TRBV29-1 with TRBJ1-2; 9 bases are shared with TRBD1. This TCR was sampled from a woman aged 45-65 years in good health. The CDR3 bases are TGCAGCGTTGAAGGGTGGACAGGGGAAGGCTACACCTTC. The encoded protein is CSVEGWTGEGYTF.